This T cell receptor (beta chain) was sequenced during a study of cytomegalovirus exposure and HLA in healthy donors. General study results and limits: The study assumed roughly uniform donor sequencing depth for presence/absence analyses. Sequencing had likely introduced a cluster of highly shared sequence variants as an artifact.

About this clone: Its antigen is not identified.

This CDR3 spans 15 amino acids. Trimming cost V 1 base and J 6 bases; bases outside gene matches: 2. Germline loops: CDR1 MNHNY, CDR2 SVGAGI (reference sequence). Nominal health characterized the donors when sampled, though unrecorded immune exposures were likely. PCR employed 60 Vbeta and 13 Jbeta primers. Sequenced by immunoSEQ multiplex PCR; TCRdb stores in-frame clones only, minus some. The data contain fewer than 250,000 clones, around 76% of them singletons. The genes are TRBV6-6 and TRBJ2-1, with 11 positions matching TRBD1. Sample: PBMCs. This sequence originates from a man aged 40-49 years in good health and CMV-seropositive. Here the CDR3 DNA reads TGTGCCAGCAGTTACTTGGGACAGGGGGTCAATGAGCAGTTCTTC. Its translation: CASSYLGQGVNEQFF.